This TCR beta chain emerged from a study of T cell responses to AZD1222 COVID-19 vaccine. In the case of this clone: Its antigen is unidentified.

Study-wide points: Spike-specific TCR breadth and depth grew following two AZD1222 doses. At baseline, seropositivity was found in only six AZD1222 recipients. Among the donors, most were white British and more were female, and clonal diversity was possibly underestimated. Reportedly, close to half of spike-specific TCRs are directed against unmutated variant regions.

Method: immunoSEQ multiplex PCR; TCRdb's copy keeps in-frame clones and lacks some. Of around 140,000 clones listed, over 75% are singletons. The source is an adult in good health. The sequenced sample was peripheral blood, obtained on day 0 of AZD1222 vaccination.

The CDR3 protein is CASSITGGPNQPQHF. CDR3 sequence (DNA): TGTGCCAGCAGTATCACGGGGGGCCCGAACCAGCCCCAGCATTTT. This sequence joins TRBV6-4 and TRBJ1-5; TRBD1 might be the D (6 bases). CDR3 length: 15 amino acids. From germline, CDR1 is MRHNA and CDR2 SNTAGT. The V gene lost 5 bases and the J gene lost 7 bases, with 18 bases spanning the gap.